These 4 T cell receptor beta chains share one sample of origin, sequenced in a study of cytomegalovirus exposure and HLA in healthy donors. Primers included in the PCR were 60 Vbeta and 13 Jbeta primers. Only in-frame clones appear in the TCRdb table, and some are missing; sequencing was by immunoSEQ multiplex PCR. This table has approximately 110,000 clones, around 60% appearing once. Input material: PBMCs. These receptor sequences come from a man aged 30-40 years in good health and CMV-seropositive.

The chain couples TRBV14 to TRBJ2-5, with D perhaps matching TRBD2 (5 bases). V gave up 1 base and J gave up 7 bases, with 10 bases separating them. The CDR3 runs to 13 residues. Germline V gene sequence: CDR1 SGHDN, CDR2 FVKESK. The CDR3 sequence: CASSQGLEGTQYF. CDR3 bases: TGTGCCAGCAGCCAAGGACTCGAGGGGACCCAGTACTTC.

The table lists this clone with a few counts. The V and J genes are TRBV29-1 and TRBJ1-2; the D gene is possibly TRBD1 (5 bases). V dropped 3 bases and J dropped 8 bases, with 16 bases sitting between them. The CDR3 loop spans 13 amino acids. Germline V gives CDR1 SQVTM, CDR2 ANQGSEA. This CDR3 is CSVDIGKRGGYTF. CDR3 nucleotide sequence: TGCAGCGTTGATATAGGGAAACGGGGGGGCTACACCTTC. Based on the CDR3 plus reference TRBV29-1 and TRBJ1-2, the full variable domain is SAVISQKPSRDICQRGTSLTIQCQVDSQVTMMFWYRQQPGQSLTLIATANQGSEATYESGFVIDKFPISRPNLTFSTLTVSNMSPEDSSIYLCSVDIGKRGGYTFGSGTRLTVV.

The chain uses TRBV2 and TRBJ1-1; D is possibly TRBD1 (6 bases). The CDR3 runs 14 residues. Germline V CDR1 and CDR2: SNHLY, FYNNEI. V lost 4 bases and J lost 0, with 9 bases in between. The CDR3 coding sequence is TGTGCCAGCAGTGTCCAGGGGATGAACACTGAAGCTTTCTTT. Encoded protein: CASSVQGMNTEAFF.

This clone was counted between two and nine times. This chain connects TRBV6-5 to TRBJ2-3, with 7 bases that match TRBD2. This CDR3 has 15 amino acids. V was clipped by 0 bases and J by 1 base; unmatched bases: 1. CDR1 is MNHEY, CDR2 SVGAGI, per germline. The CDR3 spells CASSYSTSGTDTQYF. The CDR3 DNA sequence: TGTGCCAGCAGTTACTCTACTAGCGGCACAGATACGCAGTATTTT.